This T cell receptor (beta chain) was retrieved from a study of T-cell reconstitution after alpha-beta-depleted transplantation in children. The CDR3 runs to 12 residues. Trimming left V 10 bases short and J 6 bases short, with 16 bases between. The germline V gene encodes CDR1 SEHNR and CDR2 FQNEAQ (reference sequence). Unique molecular identifiers were used to barcode this TCRbeta library. TCRdb independently ran MiXCR on the PCR reads; one entry per CDR3 protein. The table lists some 600,000 distinct CDR3 sequences, 10% to 15% of them singletons. Sequenced here: PBMCs, mostly from graft donor cells, sampled 360 days after TCRalphabeta/CD19-depleted stem cell transplant. The TCR originated in a male patient younger than 18 who had a stem cell transplant for acute myeloid leukemia, so the T cells may come from the graft donor. This chain connects TRBV7-9 to TRBJ2-7; a possible D gene is TRBD1 (6 bases). The DNA for the CDR3 is TGTGCCACTCCGGGACAAGAAGGCGAGCAGTACTTC. It is translated as CATPGQEGEQYF.